What follows describes a single T cell receptor beta chain. Its antigen is currently unknown. This record belongs to a study of T cell clones after liver transplantation. Study context: In this trial, immunosuppression withdrawal was attempted within 2 years of liver transplant. Overall study results and limits: Graft donor-reactive T cells possibly entered the graft instead of undergoing deletion.

The CDR3 has 14 amino acids. V shed 1 base and J shed 1 base, with 6 bases lying between them. Germline V gene sequence: CDR1 SGHTA, CDR2 FQGTGA. Sorting of unstimulated PBMCs yielded separate CD3+CD4+ and CD3+CD8+ fractions. The protocol was immunoSEQ multiplex PCR, while the TCRdb copy is restricted to in-frame clones and leaves out a portion. The table has fewer than 45,000 clones, 86% seen once. Source: CD4+ T cells from blood, taken 24 months after liver transplant. This receptor was taken from a human patient who received a liver transplant. The graft donor may be the source of some T cells. This rearrangement joins TRBV7-3 to TRBJ2-3; the D is unclear. CDR3 coding DNA: TGTGCCAGCAGCTTAATTCCCGGCACAGATACGCAGTATTTT. It specifies CASSLIPGTDTQYF.